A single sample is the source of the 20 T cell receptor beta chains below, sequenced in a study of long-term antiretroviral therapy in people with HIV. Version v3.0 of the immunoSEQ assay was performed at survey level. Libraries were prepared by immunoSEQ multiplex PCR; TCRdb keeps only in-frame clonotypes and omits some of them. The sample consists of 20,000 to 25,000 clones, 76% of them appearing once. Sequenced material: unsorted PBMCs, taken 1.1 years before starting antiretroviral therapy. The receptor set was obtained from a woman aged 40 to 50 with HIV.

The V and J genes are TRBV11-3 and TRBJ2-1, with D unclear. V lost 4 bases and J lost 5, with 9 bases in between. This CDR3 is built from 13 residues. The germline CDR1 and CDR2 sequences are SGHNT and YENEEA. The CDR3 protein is CASSSSWNNEQFF. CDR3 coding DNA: TGTGCCAGCAGCTCTAGTTGGAACAATGAGCAGTTCTTC. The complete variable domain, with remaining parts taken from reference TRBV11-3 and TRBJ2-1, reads EAGVVQSPRYKIIEKKQPVAFWCNPISGHNTLYWYLQNLGQGPELLIRYENEEAVDDSQLPKDRFSAERLKGVDSTLKIQPAELGDSAVYLCASSSSWNNEQFFGPGTRLTVL.

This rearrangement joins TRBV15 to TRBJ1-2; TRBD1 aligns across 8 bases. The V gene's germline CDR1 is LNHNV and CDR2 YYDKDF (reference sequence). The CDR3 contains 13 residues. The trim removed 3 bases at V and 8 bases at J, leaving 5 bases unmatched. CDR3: CATSSRNRGGYTF. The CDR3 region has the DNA TGTGCCACCAGCAGTAGAAACAGGGGGGGCTACACCTTC.

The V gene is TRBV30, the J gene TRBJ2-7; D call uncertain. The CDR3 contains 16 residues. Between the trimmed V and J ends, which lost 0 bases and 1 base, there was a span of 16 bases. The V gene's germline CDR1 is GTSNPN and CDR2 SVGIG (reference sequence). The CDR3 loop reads CAWSVPTGPLSYEQYF. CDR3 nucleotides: TGTGCCTGGAGTGTACCAACCGGGCCTTTGTCCTACGAGCAGTACTTC.

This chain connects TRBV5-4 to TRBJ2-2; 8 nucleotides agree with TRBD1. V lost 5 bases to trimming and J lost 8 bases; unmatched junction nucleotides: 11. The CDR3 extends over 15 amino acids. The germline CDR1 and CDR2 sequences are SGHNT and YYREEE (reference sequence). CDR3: CASSWAGGAVGELFF. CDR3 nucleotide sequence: TGTGCCAGCAGTTGGGCAGGGGGCGCGGTTGGGGAGCTGTTTTTT.

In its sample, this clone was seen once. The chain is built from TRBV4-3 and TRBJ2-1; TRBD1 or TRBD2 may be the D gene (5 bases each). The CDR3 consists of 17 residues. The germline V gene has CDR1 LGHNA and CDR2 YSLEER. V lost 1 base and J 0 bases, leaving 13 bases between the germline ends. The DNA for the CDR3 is TGCGCCAGCAGCCAAGCCGGGCCAGGGAGCTCCTACAATGAGCAGTTCTTC. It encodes CASSQAGPGSSYNEQFF.

The CDR3 reads CASSLAKGSHGYTF. In DNA form, the CDR3 reads TGTGCCAGCAGCTTGGCCAAAGGGAGCCATGGCTACACCTTC. The V gene is TRBV5-6, the J gene TRBJ1-2; D call uncertain. The ends were cut back, 0 bases at V and 6 bases at J, with 12 bases in the middle. In germline, CDR1 is SGHDT, CDR2 YYEEEE. CDR3 length equals 14 residues.

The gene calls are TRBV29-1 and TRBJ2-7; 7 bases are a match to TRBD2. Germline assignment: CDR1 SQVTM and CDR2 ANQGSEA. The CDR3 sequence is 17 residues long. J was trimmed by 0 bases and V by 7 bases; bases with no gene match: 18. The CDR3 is CSAATTKVGTISYEQYF. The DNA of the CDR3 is TGCAGCGCCGCTACAACGAAAGTTGGGACTATCTCCTACGAGCAGTACTTC.

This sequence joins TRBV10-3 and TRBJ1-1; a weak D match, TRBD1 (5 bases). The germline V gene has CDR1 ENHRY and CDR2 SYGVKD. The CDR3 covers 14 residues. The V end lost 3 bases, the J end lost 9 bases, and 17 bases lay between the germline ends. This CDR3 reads CAISDRDLGGQAFF. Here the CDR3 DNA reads TGTGCCATCAGTGATCGGGACCTCGGTGGCCAAGCTTTCTTT.

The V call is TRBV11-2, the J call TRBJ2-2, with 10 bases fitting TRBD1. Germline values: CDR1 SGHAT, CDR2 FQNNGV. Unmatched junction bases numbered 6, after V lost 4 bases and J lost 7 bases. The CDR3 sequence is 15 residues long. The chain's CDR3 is CASSSWTGGVGELFF. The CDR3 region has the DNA TGTGCCAGCAGCTCGTGGACAGGGGGTGTCGGGGAGCTGTTTTTT.

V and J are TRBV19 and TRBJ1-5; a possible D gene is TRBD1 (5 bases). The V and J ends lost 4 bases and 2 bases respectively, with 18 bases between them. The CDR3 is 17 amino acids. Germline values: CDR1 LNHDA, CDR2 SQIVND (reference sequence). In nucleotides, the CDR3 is TGTGCCAGTAGTACAGGGTACGGCCTGGGTGGCAATCAGCCCCAGCATTTT. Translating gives CASSTGYGLGGNQPQHF.

In nucleotides, the CDR3 is TGTGCCAGCAGGGGAGACAGGGCGAACACTGAAGCTTTCTTT. As protein: CASRGDRANTEAFF. The chain uses TRBV2 and TRBJ1-1; TRBD1 matches 7 bases. The germline gives CDR1 SNHLY, CDR2 FYNNEI. V trimming: 6 bases; J trimming: 1 base; junction bases outside the gene matches: 5. This CDR3 contains 14 residues.

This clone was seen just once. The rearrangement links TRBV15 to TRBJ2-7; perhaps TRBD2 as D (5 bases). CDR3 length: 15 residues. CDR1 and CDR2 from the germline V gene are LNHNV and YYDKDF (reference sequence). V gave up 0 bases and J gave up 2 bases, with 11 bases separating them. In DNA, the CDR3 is TGTGCCACCAGCAGAGATAGGACTGGCACCTACGAGCAGTACTTC. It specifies CATSRDRTGTYEQYF.

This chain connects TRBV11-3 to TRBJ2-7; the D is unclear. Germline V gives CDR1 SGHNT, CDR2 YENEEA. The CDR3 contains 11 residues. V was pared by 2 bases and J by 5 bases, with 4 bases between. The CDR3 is CASSLKNEQYF. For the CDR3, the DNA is TGTGCCAGCAGCTTAAAGAACGAGCAGTACTTC.

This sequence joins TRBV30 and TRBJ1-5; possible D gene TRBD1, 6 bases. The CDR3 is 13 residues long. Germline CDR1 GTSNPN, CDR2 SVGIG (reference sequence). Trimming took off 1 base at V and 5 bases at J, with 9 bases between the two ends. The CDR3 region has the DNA TGTGCCTGGAGTGGGGACACTTATCAGCCCCAGCATTTT. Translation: CAWSGDTYQPQHF.

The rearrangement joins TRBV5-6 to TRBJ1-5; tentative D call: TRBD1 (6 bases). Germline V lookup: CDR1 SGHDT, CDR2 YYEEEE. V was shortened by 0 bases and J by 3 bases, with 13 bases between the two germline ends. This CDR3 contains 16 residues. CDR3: CASSLAGALFNQPQHF. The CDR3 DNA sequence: TGTGCCAGCAGCTTGGCAGGGGCCTTATTCAATCAGCCCCAGCATTTT.

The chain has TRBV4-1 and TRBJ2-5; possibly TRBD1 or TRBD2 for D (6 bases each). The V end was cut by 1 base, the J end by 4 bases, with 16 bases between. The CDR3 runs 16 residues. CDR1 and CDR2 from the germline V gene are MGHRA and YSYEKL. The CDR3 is CASSQVETGGPETQYF. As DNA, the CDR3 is TGCGCCAGCAGCCAAGTGGAGACTGGGGGGCCAGAGACCCAGTACTTC.

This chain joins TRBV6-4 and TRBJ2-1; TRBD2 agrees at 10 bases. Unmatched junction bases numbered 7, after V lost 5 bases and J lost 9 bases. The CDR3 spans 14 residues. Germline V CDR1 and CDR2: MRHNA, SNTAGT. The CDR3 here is CASSSSGRSGEQFF. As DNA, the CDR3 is TGTGCCAGCAGTTCTAGCGGGAGATCGGGTGAGCAGTTCTTC.

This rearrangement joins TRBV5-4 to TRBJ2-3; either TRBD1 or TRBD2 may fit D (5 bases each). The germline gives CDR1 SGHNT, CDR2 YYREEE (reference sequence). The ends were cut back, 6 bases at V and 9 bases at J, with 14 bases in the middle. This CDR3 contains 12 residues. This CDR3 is CASTSQGRTQYF. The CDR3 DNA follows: TGTGCCAGCACCTCCCAGGGACGAACGCAGTATTTT. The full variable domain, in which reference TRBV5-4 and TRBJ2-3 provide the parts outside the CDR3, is ETGVTQSPTHLIKTRGQQVTLRCSSQSGHNTVSWYQQALGQGPQFIFQYYREEENGRGNFPPRFSGLQFPNYSSELNVNALELDDSALYLCASTSQGRTQYFGPGTRLTVL.

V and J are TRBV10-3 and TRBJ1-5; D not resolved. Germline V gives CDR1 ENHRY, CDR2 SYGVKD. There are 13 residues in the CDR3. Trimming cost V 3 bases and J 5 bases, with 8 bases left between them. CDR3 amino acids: CAISEWGDQPQHF. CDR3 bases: TGTGCCATCAGTGAATGGGGTGATCAGCCCCAGCATTTT.

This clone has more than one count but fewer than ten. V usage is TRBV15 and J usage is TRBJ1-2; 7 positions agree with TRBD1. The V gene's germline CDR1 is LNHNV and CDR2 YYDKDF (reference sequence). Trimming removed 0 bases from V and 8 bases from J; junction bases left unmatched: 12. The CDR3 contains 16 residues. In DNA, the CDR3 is TGTGCCACCAGCAGAGATCTTTTAGGCAGGGGGAACGGCTACACCTTC. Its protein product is CATSRDLLGRGNGYTF.